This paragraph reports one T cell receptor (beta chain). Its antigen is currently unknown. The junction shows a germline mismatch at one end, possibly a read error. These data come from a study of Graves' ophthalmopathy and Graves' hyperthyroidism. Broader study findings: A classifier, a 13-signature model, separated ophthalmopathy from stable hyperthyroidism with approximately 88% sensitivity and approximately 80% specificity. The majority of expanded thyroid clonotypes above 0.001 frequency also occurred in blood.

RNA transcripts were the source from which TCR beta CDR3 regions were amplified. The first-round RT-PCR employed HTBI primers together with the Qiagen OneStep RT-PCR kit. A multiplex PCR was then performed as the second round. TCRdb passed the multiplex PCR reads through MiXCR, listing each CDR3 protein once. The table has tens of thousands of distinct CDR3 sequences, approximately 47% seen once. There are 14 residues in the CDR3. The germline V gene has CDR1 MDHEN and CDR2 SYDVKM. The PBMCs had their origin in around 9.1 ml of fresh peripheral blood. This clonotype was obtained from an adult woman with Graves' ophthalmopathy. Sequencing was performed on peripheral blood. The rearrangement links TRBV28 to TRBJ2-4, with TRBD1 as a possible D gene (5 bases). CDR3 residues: CASISAGQGNSQYF. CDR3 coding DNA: TGTGCCAGCATTTCTGCTGGACAAGGTAACAGTCAGTACTTC.